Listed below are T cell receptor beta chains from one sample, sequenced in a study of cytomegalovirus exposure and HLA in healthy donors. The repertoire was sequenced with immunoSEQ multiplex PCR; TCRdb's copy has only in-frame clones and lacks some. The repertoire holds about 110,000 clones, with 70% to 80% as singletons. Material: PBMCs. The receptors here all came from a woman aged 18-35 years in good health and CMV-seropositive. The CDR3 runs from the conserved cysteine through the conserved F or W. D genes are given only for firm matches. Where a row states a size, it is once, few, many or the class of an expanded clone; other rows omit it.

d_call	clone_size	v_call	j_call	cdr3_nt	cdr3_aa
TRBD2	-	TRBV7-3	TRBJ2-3	TGTGCCAGCAGCTTACACGGACTAGCGGGAGGGCTAGGGGCCGCAGATACGCAGTATTTT	CASSLHGLAGGLGAADTQYF
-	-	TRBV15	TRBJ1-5	TGTGCCACCGGGCCGAGGGATCAGCCCCAGCATTTT	CATGPRDQPQHF
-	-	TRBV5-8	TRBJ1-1	TGTGCCAGCAGCTTGAACATGGCGGTTGAAGCTTTCTTT	CASSLNMAVEAFF
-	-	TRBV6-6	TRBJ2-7	TGTGCCAGCAGTGTCGACTACCGATACGAGCAGTACTTC	CASSVDYRYEQYF
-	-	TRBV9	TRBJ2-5	TGTGCCAGCAGCCAGATTACGGAGACCCAGTACTTC	CASSQITETQYF
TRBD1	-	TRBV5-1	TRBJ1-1	TGCGCCAGCAGCTTGTGGGACAGGAACACTGAAGCTTTCTTT	CASSLWDRNTEAFF
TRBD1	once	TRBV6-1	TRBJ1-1	TGTGCCAGCAGTGAAGCGCAGGGGGCAGACACTGAAGCTTTCTTT	CASSEAQGADTEAFF
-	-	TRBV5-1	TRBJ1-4	TGCGCCAGCAGCTTGTCCCCCCCCACAACTAATGAAAAACTGTTTTTT	CASSLSPPTTNEKLFF
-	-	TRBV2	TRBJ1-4	TGTGCCAGCAGTGGGCGGCGGTTTGTGACTAATGAAAAACTGTTTTTT	CASSGRRFVTNEKLFF
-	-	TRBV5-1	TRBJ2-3	TGCGCCAGCAGAAATACAGGGACAGATACGCAGTATTTT	CASRNTGTDTQYF
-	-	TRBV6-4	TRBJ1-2	TGTGCCAGCAGTGACCCGCCTTATCAGGGCTACACCTTC	CASSDPPYQGYTF
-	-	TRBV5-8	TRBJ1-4	TGTGCCAGCGAGAGTGCCCGCTGGAATGAAAAACTGTTTTTT	CASESARWNEKLFF
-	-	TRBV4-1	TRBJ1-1	TGCGCCAGCAGCCGCTTTGGGGGGGTCCCTATGAACACTGAAGCTTTCTTT	CASSRFGGVPMNTEAFF
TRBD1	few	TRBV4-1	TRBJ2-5	TGCGCCAGCAGCCGGACAGGGGGAGGTGTCCGGGAGACCCAGTACTTC	CASSRTGGGVRETQYF
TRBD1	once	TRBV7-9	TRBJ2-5	TGTGCCAGCAGCGGTAGGGACAGGGGTCAAGAGACCCAGTACTTC	CASSGRDRGQETQYF
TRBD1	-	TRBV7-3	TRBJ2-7	TGTGCCAGCAGCTACGGGACAGGGGGCTTCTACGAGCAGTACTTC	CASSYGTGGFYEQYF
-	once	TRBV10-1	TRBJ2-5	TGCGCCAGCAGCCAAACGAGGGTCGGGACCCAGTACTTC	CASSQTRVGTQYF
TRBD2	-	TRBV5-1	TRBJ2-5	TGCGCCAGCAGGTCACTAGCGGGGGGCCAAGAGACCCAGTACTTC	CASRSLAGGQETQYF
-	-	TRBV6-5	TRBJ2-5	TGTGCCAGCAGTTACTCCCCTGAACGCAGCCAAGAGACCCAGTACTTC	CASSYSPERSQETQYF
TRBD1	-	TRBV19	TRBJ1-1	TGTGCCAGTAGTACGACAGGGAGAGCTTTCTTT	CASSTTGRAFF
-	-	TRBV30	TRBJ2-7	TGTGCCTGGACCGATTGGATCCCAGAAGAAGGGGCCGAGCAGTACTTC	CAWTDWIPEEGAEQYF
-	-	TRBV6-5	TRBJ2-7	TGTGCCAGCAGTTACGCACAGGGTGCCTACGAGCAGTACTTC	CASSYAQGAYEQYF
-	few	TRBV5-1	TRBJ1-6	TGCGCCAGCAGCCCCCGGACAGACTATAATTCACCCCTCCACTTT	CASSPRTDYNSPLHF
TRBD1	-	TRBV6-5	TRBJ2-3	TGTGCCAGCAGGGAGACAGGGGTAGATACGCAGTATTTT	CASRETGVDTQYF
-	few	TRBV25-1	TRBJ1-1	TGTGCCAGCAGCTCCGACAGCTTCAACACTGAAGCTTTCTTT	CASSSDSFNTEAFF
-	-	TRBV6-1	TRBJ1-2	TGTGCCAGCAGTGAAGCTGCGGCAGGGGAGGGTTATGGCTACACCTTC	CASSEAAAGEGYGYTF
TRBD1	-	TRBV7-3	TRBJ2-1	TGTGCCAGCAGCTTAGGGGTGGGACAGGGGTCTGTCTACAATGAGCAGTTCTTC	CASSLGVGQGSVYNEQFF
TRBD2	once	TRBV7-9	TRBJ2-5	TGTGCCAGCAGCCCGGGACTAGCGGGAGCTGAGACCCAGTACTTC	CASSPGLAGAETQYF
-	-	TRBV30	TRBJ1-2	TGTGCCTGGAGTGTGGGGGGATCTAACTATGGCTACACCTTC	CAWSVGGSNYGYTF
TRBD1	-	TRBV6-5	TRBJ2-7	TGTGCCAGCAGTTACTCAGGGACAGTCTACGAGCAGTACTTC	CASSYSGTVYEQYF
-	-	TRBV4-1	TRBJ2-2	TGCGCCAGCAGCCAAGGGGCCTCACCGGCCGACACCGGGGAGCTGTTTTTT	CASSQGASPADTGELFF
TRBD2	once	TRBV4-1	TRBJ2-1	TGCGCCAGCAGCCAACGGGAGGTATACAATGAGCAGTTCTTC	CASSQREVYNEQFF
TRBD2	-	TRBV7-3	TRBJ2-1	TGTGCCAGCAGCTCTGACCAGAGGCTAGCGGGAGGGGTTGAGCAGTTCTTC	CASSSDQRLAGGVEQFF
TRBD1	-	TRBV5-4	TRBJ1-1	TGTGCCAGCAGCAGGCCCGACAGGGAAAGCACTGAAGCTTTCTTT	CASSRPDRESTEAFF
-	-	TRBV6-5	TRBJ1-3	TGTGCCAGCAGTGGACTGATCTCTGGAAACACCATATATTTT	CASSGLISGNTIYF
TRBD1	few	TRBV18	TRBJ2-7	TGTGCCAGCTCAGGGACAGGTAACTACGAGCAGTACTTC	CASSGTGNYEQYF
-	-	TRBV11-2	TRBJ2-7	TGTGCCAGCAGCCGAACCATGCCGACAGGACCGAGCTCCTACGAGCAGTACTTC	CASSRTMPTGPSSYEQYF
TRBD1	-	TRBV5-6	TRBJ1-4	TGTGCCAGCAGCGCACCGGGACAGGGGGCGGTAGGAAAACTGTTTTTT	CASSAPGQGAVGKLFF
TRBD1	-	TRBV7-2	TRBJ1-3	TGTGCCAGCAGCGACCTCGGGACAGTTGAGGTTGCAGGAAACACCATATATTTT	CASSDLGTVEVAGNTIYF
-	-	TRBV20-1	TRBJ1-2	TGCAGTGCTACCCCAGACTATGGCTACACCTTC	CSATPDYGYTF
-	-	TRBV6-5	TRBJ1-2	TGTGCCAGCAGCCCCGCACGGAACTATGGCTACACCTTC	CASSPARNYGYTF
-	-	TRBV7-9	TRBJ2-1	TGTGCCACGGAGGGGCCTAACAATGAGCAGTTCTTC	CATEGPNNEQFF
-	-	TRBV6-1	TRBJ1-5	TGTGCCAGCACCACCAGACAGAATCAGCCCCAGCATTTT	CASTTRQNQPQHF
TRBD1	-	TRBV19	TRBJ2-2	TGTGCCAGTAGTGGGACAGGGGGCTGGACCGGGGAGCTGTTTTTT	CASSGTGGWTGELFF
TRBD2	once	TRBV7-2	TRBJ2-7	TGTGCCAGCAGCTTAAGTCCGGGGACTAGCTCCTACGAGCAGTACTTC	CASSLSPGTSSYEQYF
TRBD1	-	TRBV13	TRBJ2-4	TGTGCCAGCAGCTTGCCGGGACAGGGGAACAAAAACATTCAGTACTTC	CASSLPGQGNKNIQYF
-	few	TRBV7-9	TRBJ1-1	TGTGCCATTGGGGCAGAACTTGAAGCTTTCTTT	CAIGAELEAFF
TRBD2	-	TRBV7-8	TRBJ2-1	TGTGCCAGCAGCACACTAGCGGGAGCGGATGAGCAGTTCTTC	CASSTLAGADEQFF
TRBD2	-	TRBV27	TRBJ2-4	TGTGCCAGCAGTTGCCCGGGACTAGCGGGAGGGGGACTAGCCAAAAACATTCAGTACTTC	CASSCPGLAGGGLAKNIQYF
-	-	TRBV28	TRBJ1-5	TGTGCCAGCAGTTTATCAGGGTATGTGCAGCCCCAGCATTTT	CASSLSGYVQPQHF
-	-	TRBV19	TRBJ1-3	TGTGCCAGAAAGGCCCCAGGGTTAGGTAACACCATATATTTT	CARKAPGLGNTIYF
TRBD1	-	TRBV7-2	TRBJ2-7	TGTGCCAGCAGCCAGAGGGGGACAGGGAACTACGAGCAGTACTTC	CASSQRGTGNYEQYF
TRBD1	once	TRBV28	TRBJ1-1	TGTGCCAGCAGTTTAACAGGGGTTAACACTGAAGCTTTCTTT	CASSLTGVNTEAFF